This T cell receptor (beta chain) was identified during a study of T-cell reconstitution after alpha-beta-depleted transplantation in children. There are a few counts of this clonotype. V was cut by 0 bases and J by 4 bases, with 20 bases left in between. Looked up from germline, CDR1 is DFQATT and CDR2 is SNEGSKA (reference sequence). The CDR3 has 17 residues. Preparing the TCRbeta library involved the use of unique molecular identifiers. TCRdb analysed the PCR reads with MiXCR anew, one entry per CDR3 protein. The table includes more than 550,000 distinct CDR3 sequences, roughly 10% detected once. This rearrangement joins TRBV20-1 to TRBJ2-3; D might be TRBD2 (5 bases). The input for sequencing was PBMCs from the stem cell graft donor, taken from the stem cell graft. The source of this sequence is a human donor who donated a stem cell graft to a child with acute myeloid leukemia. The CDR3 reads CSARDPLVWENPDTQYF. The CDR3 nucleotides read TGCAGTGCTAGAGATCCCCTCGTGTGGGAGAACCCAGATACGCAGTATTTT.